The 30 T cell receptor beta chains below were found in one sample sequenced in a study of radiotherapy plus CTLA-4 blockade in lung cancer. The protocol was immunoSEQ multiplex PCR, while the TCRdb copy is restricted to in-frame clones and leaves out a portion. The sample includes over 14,000 clones, more than 75% seen only once; the top ten take around 15%. The sample was peripheral blood, taken from a patient treated with radiotherapy plus ipilimumab. These TCRs come from a human donor with non-small cell lung cancer that progressed on radiotherapy plus ipilimumab. Some clones in this sample may be carry-over from other donors' samples.

This clone was counted between two and nine times. This chain joins TRBV29-1 and TRBJ2-1, with 9 bases lining up with TRBD2. Losses at the gene ends were 6 bases for V and 6 bases for J; bases not matched to a gene: 18. Germline V CDR1 and CDR2: SQVTM, ANQGSEA. The CDR3 extends over 17 amino acids. In DNA, the CDR3 is TGCAGCGTGGGTACCGTAGCAGGTAGCGGGAGTCGCAATGAGCAGTTCTTC. This sequence encodes CSVGTVAGSGSRNEQFF.

The chain uses TRBV2 and TRBJ1-1; D remains ambiguous. Germline V CDR1 and CDR2: SNHLY, FYNNEI. V gave up 5 bases and J gave up 7 bases, with 14 bases separating them. The CDR3 is 13 amino acids. The CDR3 sequence: CASSPKPSLEAFF. In DNA, the CDR3 is TGTGCCAGCAGTCCCAAACCGTCACTTGAAGCTTTCTTT.

The genes are TRBV27 and TRBJ2-7; D remains ambiguous. Trimming cost V 3 bases and J 7 bases, with 10 bases left between them. Germline V gene lookup returns CDR1 MNHEY and CDR2 SMNVEV (reference sequence). The CDR3 extends over 12 amino acids. The CDR3: CASSFFGAEQYF. The DNA of the CDR3 is TGTGCCAGCAGTTTTTTTGGTGCGGAGCAGTACTTC.

The chain combines TRBV9 with TRBJ2-3; D is possibly TRBD2 (5 bases). Trimming removed 0 bases at V and 5 bases at J, with 7 bases between. Germline lookup yields CDR1 SGDLS and CDR2 YYNGEE. The CDR3 has 13 amino acids. Here the CDR3 reads CASSVAAGDTQYF. For the CDR3, the DNA is TGTGCCAGCAGCGTAGCCGCGGGAGATACGCAGTATTTT.

This clone was observed a few times. The chain carries TRBV5-6 and TRBJ2-2; 8 nucleotides line up with TRBD2. Germline values: CDR1 SGHDT, CDR2 YYEEEE. Trimming took 0 bases from V and 1 from J; bases not matched to a gene: 5. CDR3 size: 17 residues. DNA for the CDR3: TGTGCCAGCAGCTTGGGCTTCCTAGCGGGGAACACCGGGGAGCTGTTTTTT. Amino acid sequence: CASSLGFLAGNTGELFF.

The chain is built from TRBV18 and TRBJ1-3; D gene uncertain. The V end lost 1 base, the J end lost 0 bases, and 19 bases lay between the germline ends. CDR3 length: 19 residues. Germline CDR1 is KGHSH and CDR2 is LQKENI. The CDR3 here is CASSPRSISDRGSGNTIYF. CDR3 coding DNA: TGTGCCAGCTCACCACGCAGTATCTCTGACCGAGGCTCTGGAAACACCATATATTTT. Supplemented by reference TRBV18 and TRBJ1-3, the full variable domain reads NAGVMQNPRHLVRRRGQEARLRCSPMKGHSHVYWYRQLPEEGLKFMVYLQKENIIDESGMPKERFSAEFPKEGPSILRIQQVVRGDSAAYFCASSPRSISDRGSGNTIYFGEGSWLTVV.

V usage is TRBV14 and J usage is TRBJ1-1; no definite D call. The CDR3 contains 13 residues. V dropped 3 bases and J dropped 4 bases, with 9 bases sitting between them. In germline, CDR1 is SGHDN, CDR2 FVKESK. CDR3 protein: CASSHLRGTEAFF. CDR3 sequence (DNA): TGTGCCAGCAGCCATTTACGGGGCACTGAAGCTTTCTTT.

This clone was picked up a small number of times. The chain joins TRBV5-1 to TRBJ2-1, with D perhaps TRBD2 (5 bases). The germline V gene encodes CDR1 SGHRS and CDR2 YFSETQ. Trimming pared 4 bases from V and 0 bases from J, leaving 14 bases between. The CDR3 length is 16 residues. CDR3 sequence: CASSQGAGVSYNEQFF. For the CDR3, the DNA is TGCGCCAGCAGCCAAGGTGCGGGCGTCTCCTACAATGAGCAGTTCTTC.

The chain carries TRBV27 and TRBJ1-4; 9 nucleotides align to TRBD1. CDR3 size: 15 residues. Germline V CDR1 and CDR2: MNHEY, SMNVEV (reference sequence). J gave up 6 bases and V 7 bases, and 9 bases lay outside the gene matches. This chain's CDR3 is CASTSLGTGYEKLFF. CDR3 DNA sequence: TGTGCCAGCACCTCCCTCGGGACAGGGTATGAAAAACTGTTTTTT.

The chain links TRBV7-2 to TRBJ2-7, with 7 positions matching TRBD2. The CDR3 runs 15 residues. The germline gives CDR1 SGHTA, CDR2 FQGNSA. The junction had 8 bases not matched to a gene; V was cut back by 2 bases and J by 4 bases. CDR3 loop: CASSLTSGASYEQYF. In DNA, the CDR3 is TGTGCCAGCAGCTTAACAAGCGGGGCAAGTTACGAGCAGTACTTC.

The gene calls are TRBV11-2 and TRBJ1-1, with 10 bases identical to TRBD1. Germline CDR1 and CDR2: SGHAT and FQNNGV. The CDR3 totals 17 residues. Trimming removed 5 bases from V and 3 bases from J; junction bases left unmatched: 12. The CDR3 reads CASSLRSRDRGDTEAFF. The CDR3 region has the DNA TGTGCCAGCAGCCTAAGGTCACGGGACAGGGGAGACACTGAAGCTTTCTTT.

The chain carries TRBV7-9 and TRBJ1-2; D not resolved. Trimming removed 5 bases at V and 2 bases at J, with 9 bases between. Germline V lookup: CDR1 SEHNR, CDR2 FQNEAQ (reference sequence). The CDR3 runs to 13 residues. The CDR3 bases are TGTGCCAGCAGCCCGACGGGGAACTATGGCTACACCTTC. It specifies CASSPTGNYGYTF.

J is TRBJ2-3 and V is TRBV5-1, with TRBD2 matching over 8 bases. Germline V gene data show CDR1 as SGHRS and CDR2 as YFSETQ. Trimming at V came to 3 bases and at J to 5 bases, leaving 5 bases not matched to a gene. The CDR3 loop spans 14 amino acids. Written as DNA, the CDR3 is TGCGCCAGCAGCTCCCGGGGGGGTGTAGATACGCAGTATTTT. Its protein is CASSSRGGVDTQYF.

This chain uses TRBV6-1 with TRBJ1-1; 7 positions match TRBD1. The CDR3 loop spans 14 amino acids. Germline lookup yields CDR1 MNHNS and CDR2 SASEGT. Trimming at V came to 5 bases and at J to 6 bases, leaving 9 bases not matched to a gene. This CDR3 reads CASSLMGQSAEAFF. Here the CDR3 DNA reads TGTGCCAGCAGTCTAATGGGACAGAGCGCTGAAGCTTTCTTT.

The chain combines TRBV14 with TRBJ2-5; D is unclear. The CDR3 has 13 residues. Germline loops: CDR1 SGHDN, CDR2 FVKESK. Trimming cost V 1 base and J 7 bases, with 10 bases left between them. The CDR3 nucleotides are TGTGCCAGCAGCCAAGGGATAGCCCGGACCCAGTACTTC. Amino acid sequence: CASSQGIARTQYF.

J is TRBJ1-4 and V is TRBV14; 10 bases line up with TRBD1. Germline CDR1 reads SGHDN; CDR2 reads FVKESK. The CDR3 runs 15 residues. V shed 8 bases, J shed 6 bases, and the junction held 9 bases outside the gene matches. In DNA form, the CDR3 reads TGTGCCAGCGGTCCTACCGGGACAGGGGATGAAAAACTGTTTTTT. Its protein is CASGPTGTGDEKLFF. The variable domain in full, completed from reference TRBV14 and TRBJ1-4, reads EAGVTQFPSHSVIEKGQTVTLRCDPISGHDNLYWYRRVMGKEIKFLLHFVKESKQDESGMPNNRFLAERTGGTYSTLKVQPAELEDSGVYFCASGPTGTGDEKLFFGSGTQLSVL.

The genes are TRBV2 and TRBJ2-7; D may be TRBD1 (5 bases). The V end lost 2 bases, the J end lost 6 bases, and 14 bases lay between the germline ends. Germline lookup yields CDR1 SNHLY and CDR2 FYNNEI. CDR3 length: 14 residues. CDR3 sequence (DNA): TGTGCCAGCAGTGAAATTTTCTTCCAGGGCGAGCAGTACTTC. Protein product: CASSEIFFQGEQYF.

The CDR3 here is CARLDRAKETQYF. CDR3 in DNA: TGTGCCAGGTTGGACAGGGCGAAAGAGACCCAGTACTTC. This chain connects TRBV5-3 to TRBJ2-5; 8 bases map to TRBD1. Being an ORF, TRBV5-3 has a function that is uncertain. CDR3 size: 13 residues. V lost 8 bases and J lost 3; bases outside the gene matches: 6.

The gene calls are TRBV18 and TRBJ2-7; maybe TRBD2 (7 bases). The CDR3 runs to 16 residues. Germline V CDR1 and CDR2: KGHSH, LQKENI. Trimming pared 6 bases from V and 4 bases from J, leaving 22 bases between. CDR3 sequence: CASSPTTGGAQYEQYF. CDR3 nucleotide sequence: TGTGCCAGCTCCCCCACGACTGGGGGGGCACAATACGAGCAGTACTTC. The whole variable domain, filled in from reference TRBV18 and TRBJ2-7, reads NAGVMQNPRHLVRRRGQEARLRCSPMKGHSHVYWYRQLPEEGLKFMVYLQKENIIDESGMPKERFSAEFPKEGPSILRIQQVVRGDSAAYFCASSPTTGGAQYEQYFGPGTRLTVT.

The rearrangement joins TRBV5-1 to TRBJ2-1, with 15 bases lining up with TRBD2. V was pared by 4 bases and J by 9 bases, with 5 bases of the junction left unmatched. The CDR3 totals 15 residues. Germline-derived CDR1 and CDR2 are SGHRS and YFSETQ. The CDR3, as DNA: TGCGCCAGCAGCCTCCCGGGACTAGCGGGGGGTGAGCAGTTCTTC. This translates into CASSLPGLAGGEQFF.

J is TRBJ2-5 and V is TRBV5-6, with D tentatively TRBD1 (5 bases). The CDR3 runs 17 residues. V dropped 0 bases and J dropped 3 bases, with 18 bases sitting between them. The germline V gene has CDR1 SGHDT and CDR2 YYEEEE. Written as DNA, the CDR3 is TGTGCCAGCAGCTTGGTGTCTTGGGGTCAAGGGGAAGAGACCCAGTACTTC. Encoded protein: CASSLVSWGQGEETQYF. The full variable domain, with the rest looked up from reference TRBV5-6 and TRBJ2-5, is DAGVTQSPTHLIKTRGQQVTLRCSPKSGHDTVSWYQQALGQGPQFIFQYYEEEERQRGNFPDRFSGHQFPNYSSELNVNALLLGDSALYLCASSLVSWGQGEETQYFGPGTRLLVL.

The chain carries TRBV6-1 and TRBJ2-7; a possible D gene is TRBD1 (5 bases). Trimming pared 4 bases from V and 0 bases from J, leaving 16 bases between. The CDR3 has 16 amino acids. The germline gives CDR1 MNHNS, CDR2 SASEGT. The CDR3 loop reads CASSVTGADVSYEQYF. In DNA, the CDR3 is TGTGCCAGCAGTGTCACTGGGGCGGATGTCTCCTACGAGCAGTACTTC.

This chain's CDR3 is CASSFKTGNTGELFF. In DNA, the CDR3 is TGCGCCAGCAGCTTCAAGACAGGGAACACCGGGGAGCTGTTTTTT. The gene calls are TRBV5-1 and TRBJ2-2; the D gene is possibly TRBD1 (6 bases). CDR3 size: 15 residues. Deletions cut 2 bases from V and 1 base from J, with 9 bases between. Germline values: CDR1 SGHRS, CDR2 YFSETQ.

The V gene is TRBV7-9, the J gene TRBJ2-5; 9 bases are a match to TRBD2. This CDR3 has 15 amino acids. Trimming removed 5 bases from V and 2 bases from J; junction bases left unmatched: 6. Germline V gene sequence: CDR1 SEHNR, CDR2 FQNEAQ (reference sequence). The CDR3 nucleotides are TGTGCCAGCAGCCCGGGAGCGGGAGGACAAGAGACCCAGTACTTC. Encoded protein: CASSPGAGGQETQYF.

The rearrangement uses TRBV4-3 and TRBJ2-1, with 12 bases fitting TRBD2. The CDR3 spans 16 residues. Germline loops: CDR1 LGHNA, CDR2 YSLEER. Unmatched junction bases numbered 4, after V lost 1 base and J lost 6 bases. CDR3 sequence (DNA): TGCGCCAGCAGCCAAGGGGGACTAGCGGGTTTCAATGAGCAGTTCTTC. Its translation: CASSQGGLAGFNEQFF.

The chain couples TRBV9 to TRBJ1-5; the match to TRBD1 covers 7 bases. This CDR3 has 16 amino acids. Germline assignment: CDR1 SGDLS and CDR2 YYNGEE. The V gene end was trimmed by 3 bases and the J gene end by 0 bases; junction bases not matched to a gene: 6. CDR3 sequence reads: CASSAGTAYSNQPQHF. The CDR3 coding sequence is TGTGCCAGCAGCGCGGGGACAGCTTATAGCAATCAGCCCCAGCATTTT.

This chain connects TRBV10-3 to TRBJ1-3; tentatively, D is TRBD1 (5 bases). Germline V CDR1 and CDR2: ENHRY, SYGVKD. This CDR3 has 16 residues. The V end lost 4 bases, the J end lost 2 bases, and 15 bases lay between the germline ends. CDR3 loop: CAISVPSGGAGNTIYF. Here the CDR3 DNA reads TGTGCCATCAGTGTGCCTTCAGGAGGGGCTGGAAACACCATATATTTT.

The CDR3 coding sequence is TGTGCCAGCAGCCGTCAGGGAGGCGGGGAGCTGTTTTTT. Translation: CASSRQGGGELFF. The gene calls are TRBV9 and TRBJ2-2; possibly TRBD2 for D (6 bases). The CDR3 is 13 amino acids. Deletions cut 4 bases from V and 7 bases from J, with 11 bases between. Per germline, CDR1 SGDLS and CDR2 YYNGEE.

The V and J genes are TRBV7-9 and TRBJ2-3, with D maybe TRBD1 (6 bases). This CDR3 has 15 residues. The ends were cut back, 2 bases at V and 4 bases at J, with 13 bases in the middle. Looked up from germline, CDR1 is SEHNR and CDR2 is FQNEAQ (reference sequence). CDR3 sequence: CASSLYGGPPDTQYF. The CDR3 nucleotides read TGTGCCAGCAGCTTATATGGGGGCCCACCAGATACGCAGTATTTT.

The chain carries TRBV27 and TRBJ2-5, with D possibly matching TRBD2 (5 bases). V shed 4 bases and J shed 0 bases, with 9 bases lying between them. From germline, CDR1 is MNHEY and CDR2 SMNVEV (reference sequence). The CDR3 spans 14 residues. The CDR3 nucleotides are TGTGCCAGCAGTTCCAGCGGCTACCAAGAGACCCAGTACTTC. This gives the protein CASSSSGYQETQYF.